A single sample is the source of the 8 T cell receptor beta chains below, sequenced in a study of technical replicates of blood from a few donors. The method was immunoSEQ multiplex PCR; TCRdb's version includes in-frame clones alone and lacks a portion of them. The repertoire has 75,000 to 95,000 clones, around 96% of them found once; the top ten carry 0.36%. What was sequenced was T cells isolated from PBMCs. The receptor set was obtained from a human donor in good health.

The chain has TRBV19 and TRBJ2-1, with 7 positions matching TRBD1. The CDR3 loop spans 15 amino acids. Germline trimming cut 6 bases from V and 0 bases from J; bases unmatched to any gene: 5. The germline gives CDR1 LNHDA, CDR2 SQIVND (reference sequence). As DNA, the CDR3 is TGTGCCAGTAGAGAGGACAGGAGCTCCTACAATGAGCAGTTCTTC. It codes for CASREDRSSYNEQFF.

This chain joins TRBV5-6 and TRBJ2-3, with 8 bases lining up with TRBD2. This CDR3 has 17 residues. Per germline, CDR1 SGHDT and CDR2 YYEEEE. V shed 4 bases, J shed 2 bases, and the junction held 12 bases outside the gene matches. CDR3 loop: CASSTFAGGSPTDTQYF. DNA of the CDR3: TGTGCCAGCAGCACTTTTGCGGGAGGTTCGCCCACAGATACGCAGTATTTT.

The genes are TRBV27 and TRBJ1-1; D not certain. The CDR3 is 13 amino acids. Germline V gives CDR1 MNHEY, CDR2 SMNVEV (reference sequence). Trimming shortened V by 0 bases and J by 3 bases, and 5 bases separated the two germline ends. CDR3 residues: CASSLSRYTEAFF. CDR3 DNA: TGTGCCAGCAGTTTATCCCGGTACACTGAAGCTTTCTTT.

The genes are TRBV7-9 and TRBJ1-1; D is possibly TRBD1 (6 bases). V gave up 0 bases and J gave up 5 bases, with 13 bases separating them. The CDR3 totals 15 residues. Germline CDR1 is SEHNR and CDR2 is FQNEAQ (reference sequence). The CDR3 nucleotides are TGTGCCAGCAGCTTAGCGCAAGGGGGACCAACTGAAGCTTTCTTT. Protein: CASSLAQGGPTEAFF.

The chain couples TRBV6-5 to TRBJ2-1; D gene unclear. Deletions cut 6 bases from V and 7 bases from J, with 10 bases between. This CDR3 region has 12 residues. Germline CDR1 is MNHEY and CDR2 is SVGAGI. The CDR3 spells CASSRSVNEQFF. The CDR3 DNA follows: TGTGCCAGCAGCCGATCGGTGAATGAGCAGTTCTTC.

The gene calls are TRBV27 and TRBJ2-1; TRBD2 matches at 9 bases. The CDR3 runs to 14 residues. From germline, CDR1 is MNHEY and CDR2 SMNVEV (reference sequence). Trimming at V came to 5 bases and at J to 10 bases, leaving 9 bases not matched to a gene. The CDR3 is CASSGGRAFWEQFF. CDR3 nucleotides: TGTGCCAGCAGTGGCGGGAGGGCCTTCTGGGAGCAGTTCTTC.

The chain carries TRBV30 and TRBJ2-7; tentatively, D is TRBD2 (5 bases). Trimming pared 1 base from V and 1 base from J, leaving 8 bases between. The CDR3 contains 13 residues. CDR1 is GTSNPN, CDR2 SVGIG, per germline (reference sequence). CDR3 DNA: TGTGCCTGGAGTGCCCTAGCTTCCTACGAGCAGTACTTC. Its translation is CAWSALASYEQYF.

The chain combines TRBV5-6 with TRBJ2-5; 8 bases line up with TRBD2. The germline gives CDR1 SGHDT, CDR2 YYEEEE. J gave up 5 bases and V 0 bases, and 3 bases lay outside the gene matches. There are 14 residues in the CDR3. The CDR3 reads CASSLVAGYETQYF. CDR3 sequence (DNA): TGTGCCAGCAGCTTGGTAGCGGGATACGAGACCCAGTACTTC.